This T cell receptor (beta chain) was recovered during a study of T-cell reconstitution after alpha-beta-depleted transplantation in children. Study conclusions and caveats: Recipient T cells and thymic progenitors that survived were the source of the high TCRbeta diversity seen at day 60 in some patients. Two months or so post-transplant, alpha-beta T cells reportedly derived from several hundred expanded graft clones. Once a year had passed after transplant, T-cell counts and diversity came mostly from newly produced T cells.

Library preparation (for TCRbeta) was performed with unique molecular identifiers. TCRdb re-derived calls from the PCR reads in MiXCR, one entry per CDR3 protein. This table has 200,000 to 300,000 distinct CDR3 sequences, roughly 24% appearing once. Looked up from germline, CDR1 is KGHSH and CDR2 is LQKENI. The CDR3 runs to 15 residues. V shed 1 base, J shed 12 bases, and the junction held 12 bases outside the gene matches. To note about this clonotype: What it binds is unknown.

The V and J genes are TRBV18 and TRBJ2-1; 7 bases are shared with TRBD1. The input for sequencing was PBMCs, taken before TCRalphabeta/CD19-depleted stem cell transplant. The sequence came from a girl aged 2-10 years with Fanconi anemia, due to receive a stem cell transplant. The DNA for the CDR3 is TGTGCCAGCTCACCACATAGGGGAGAACGACAGGGGCAGTTCTTC. As protein: CASSPHRGERQGQFF.